This T cell receptor (beta chain) originates from a study of blood T cells in healthy people across ages (dated by TCRdb to 2013 to 2016). Turning to the overall study: In model experiments, template switching captured about one uniquely barcoded TCR beta cDNA molecule for every two T cells. Age-related changes in TCR beta repertoire diversity were measured in the study by deep sequencing normalized with unique cDNA molecular identifiers. Donors of different ages were randomly distributed across sequencing lanes to avoid experimental bias. For two donors (one aged 18 to 29 and one aged 80 or older), the study analyzed two additional independent replicas of 1 million unique cDNA reads from the same blood draw. The donors were divided into four age groups: young (average approximately 16 years), middle-aged (over 35), aged (about 56) and long-lived (about 90). The study at large found these results: There was a strong correlation between observed TCR beta diversity and the percentage of naive T cells measured by flow cytometry. Compared with the aged group, the long-lived group had more naive CD4+ T cells, fewer expanded clones and increased TCR diversity, a pattern suggesting age selection. Observed TCR beta diversity per million T cells fell roughly linearly with age, and a significant reduction was already apparent by age around 36. Because profiling used bulk unsorted PBMCs, naive and antigen-experienced compartments could not be compared conclusively. Estimates of total diversity based on one million sequenced T cells were considered lower bounds and underestimates. Donor CMV infection status was unknown, potentially confounding age-related changes in expanded clonotypes.

Systemically healthy Caucasian individuals from Russia, 35 to 50 in total and aged about 6 to 90 years, were included as donors. Ten milliliters of peripheral blood were drawn from each donor into EDTA-treated Vacutainer tubes. Ficoll-Paque density-gradient centrifugation was used to isolate PBMCs, with at least 6.5 million per sample. Total RNA was extracted from PBMCs with Trizol reagent, with at least 6 micrograms obtained per sample. Naive CD45RAhigh/CD27high T cell percentages were measured by flow cytometry on a PBMC aliquot from every donor. This clonotype was seen just once. The antigen it recognizes is unknown. Base quality data are lacking; no much larger clone is found one base away. The method behind the library was 5' RACE. Sequencing instrument: Illumina HiSeq 2500. A second PCR of about 7 to 12 cycles was performed with a sample-barcoded 5' primer and a J-beta primer mix. A template-switch 5' adaptor carrying 12 random nucleotides introduced a unique molecular identifier onto each TCR beta cDNA molecule. Each sample yielded at least 3 million CDR3-containing paired-end reads. The Mint cDNA synthesis kit, primed by a TRBC-specific oligonucleotide, was used to synthesize first-strand cDNA from all RNA. After uracil-DNA glycosylase treatment, a first 18-cycle PCR used universal primers M1SS and BC2_uni_R on all cDNA. The published analysis was carried out like this. Each sample was normalized by randomly selecting 1 million high-quality reads, each carrying a distinct molecular identifier. Instead of being binned into consensus sequences, reads with shared molecular identifiers were discarded. MiTCR, run with a Q25 quality threshold and the strictest error-elimination algorithm, handled CDR3 identification, clonotype clustering and error correction. A nonparametric unseen species model using Euler transformation provided a lower-bound estimate of total TCR beta diversity. TCRdb reprocessing: public reads trimmed at Q25 with fastp, clones called with MiXCR, in-frame beta chains kept. Identical CDR3 protein sequences are pooled into one entry, listed with their most common genes and DNA. The V and J calls reflect TCRdb's pipeline rather than the authors' work. The sample data list about a million distinct CDR3 sequences, and about 51% of these were observed just once. About a fifth of the sample belongs to the ten largest clones.

The clonotype comes from a woman aged 55 to 70 in good health. What was sequenced was blood.

The nucleotides are TGTGCCTGGAGTGTCAGACATCGAGGCGTGGAGACCCAGTACTTC. It translates to CAWSVRHRGVETQYF. The V and J segments used are TRBV30 and TRBJ2-7, with the D gene uncertain. The J call may be incorrect, as the DNA end agrees better with TRBJ2-5. The CDR3 measures 15 amino acids from cysteine to phenylalanine. The sequence is cut down to CDR3 DNA, 45 bases in frame from base 1. CDR1 and CDR2 were assigned from the germline V gene (reference sequence) as GTSNPN and SVGIG.